Listed below are T cell receptor beta chains from one sample, sequenced in a study of T-cell reconstitution after alpha-beta-depleted transplantation in children. MiXCR, applied by TCRdb to the PCR reads, yields one record per CDR3 protein. This sample has 240,000 or so distinct CDR3 sequences, with just under 8.5% found just once. The sample was PBMCs, mostly from graft donor cells, taken 180 days after TCRalphabeta/CD19-depleted stem cell transplant. The source of these receptors is a male patient younger than 18 who had a stem cell transplant for acute lymphoblastic leukemia, so the T cells may come from the graft donor. Each CDR3 is given with its conserved first and last residue. D genes are given only for firm matches. Some rows have no size entry. The others give once, few or many, or a class for an expanded clone.

v_call	d_call	j_call	clone_size	cdr3_nt	cdr3_aa
TRBV20-1	.	TRBJ2-3	many	TGCAGTGCTCAGGGGAGAGCAGATACGCAGTATTTT	CSAQGRADTQYF
TRBV7-9	TRBD2	TRBJ2-5	many	TGTGCCAGCAGCCCCCTAGCGGGAGGGAAAGAGACCCAGTACTTC	CASSPLAGGKETQYF
TRBV7-2	.	TRBJ1-1	many	TGTGCCAGCAGCCCCGCTTGGTCGGGATATAGGAACACTGAAGCTTTCTTT	CASSPAWSGYRNTEAFF
TRBV13	TRBD2	TRBJ2-5	.	TGTGCCAGCAGAATCTTCAGCGGGGGGCAAGAGACCCAGTACTTC	CASRIFSGGQETQYF
TRBV7-2	TRBD2	TRBJ2-1	many	TGTGCCAGCAGCTCCGGGACTAGCCTCCATGAGCAGTTCTTC	CASSSGTSLHEQFF
TRBV5-5	.	TRBJ1-6	many	TGTGCCAGCAGCTATACAGGTTCTGCTTATAATTCACCCCTCCACTTT	CASSYTGSAYNSPLHF
TRBV6-1	.	TRBJ2-1	many	TGTGCCAGCAGCCCCTCCGGGGGCGAAGGGTTCAATGAGCAGTTCTTC	CASSPSGGEGFNEQFF
TRBV2	TRBD2	TRBJ2-1	many	TGTGCCAGCAGTAAAACCGCGACTAGCGGTTACAATGAGCAGTTCTTC	CASSKTATSGYNEQFF
TRBV7-8	.	TRBJ2-4	many	TGTGCCAGCAGCAATAGAGACGGTCGGGCCAAAAACATTCAGTACTTC	CASSNRDGRAKNIQYF
TRBV19	TRBD1	TRBJ2-2	.	TGTGCCAGTAAAGACAGGGAAACCGCCGGGGAGCTGTTTTTT	CASKDRETAGELFF
TRBV11-1	.	TRBJ2-5	few	TGTGCCAGCGGCCGGACCCCCGCGGAGACCCAGTACTTC	CASGRTPAETQYF
TRBV5-5	.	TRBJ1-1	many	TGTGCCAGCAGCCGGGAGGGGGGCTACACTGAAGCTTTCTTT	CASSREGGYTEAFF
TRBV5-6	TRBD1	TRBJ2-5	few	TGTGCCAGCAGCTTGGCCCGGGACAGGGTCTACCAAGAGACCCAGTACTTC	CASSLARDRVYQETQYF
TRBV19	.	TRBJ2-3	many	TGTGCCAGTAGTTTTACATGGAAATCCGCAGATACGCAGTATTTT	CASSFTWKSADTQYF
TRBV7-9	.	TRBJ1-5	many	TGTGCCAGCAGCTTAGGATCTCAATACGAGAGCAATCAGCCCCAGCATTTT	CASSLGSQYESNQPQHF
TRBV7-9	.	TRBJ2-3	many	TGTGCCAGCAGCTTTTCAGGAATCTTCACAGATACGCAGTATTTT	CASSFSGIFTDTQYF
TRBV20-1	TRBD2	TRBJ2-6	many	TGCAGTGCTAGAAGGGGACTAGCGGGACGTTCCTCTGGGGCCAACGTCCTGACTTTC	CSARRGLAGRSSGANVLTF
TRBV6-5	.	TRBJ2-1	many	TGTGCCAGCAGTTACGGGTCAGGGGACTACAATGAGCAGTTCTTC	CASSYGSGDYNEQFF
TRBV20-1	.	TRBJ2-7	few	TGCAGTGCTAGAGGTGCCTCCTACGAGCAGTACTTC	CSARGASYEQYF
TRBV2	TRBD1	TRBJ1-5	few	TGTGCCAGCAGTGAACGTCGGACAGGTACCAATCAGCCCCAGCATTTT	CASSERRTGTNQPQHF
TRBV19	.	TRBJ2-6	few	TGTGCCAGTACTTGGGGGCGAGGGGCCAACGTCCTGACTTTC	CASTWGRGANVLTF
TRBV20-1	TRBD1	TRBJ1-5	many	TGCAGCGGACAGGGGGCTAGTGGTCAGCCCCAGCATTTT	CSGQGASGQPQHF
TRBV29-1	TRBD2	TRBJ2-1	many	TGCAGCGTGGGGGGGAATGAGCAGTTCTTC	CSVGGNEQFF
TRBV14	.	TRBJ1-1	many	TGTGCCAGCAGCCCGAACGGGTTTTACACTGAAGCTTTCTTT	CASSPNGFYTEAFF
TRBV9	TRBD1	TRBJ1-6	many	TGTGCCAGCAGCGTAGCAGGGGGCTGGAATTCACCCCTCCACTTT	CASSVAGGWNSPLHF
TRBV5-6	.	TRBJ1-2	many	TGTGCCAGCAGCTTTCCCGACAGTCTCTATGGCTACACCTTC	CASSFPDSLYGYTF
TRBV5-1	.	TRBJ2-7	many	TGCGCCAGCAGCGGACTCCCGCAGATAGAGCAGTACTTC	CASSGLPQIEQYF
TRBV5-1	.	TRBJ1-5	many	TGCGCCAGCAGCTTGGGGGGGACGGGCAATCAGCCCCAGCATTTT	CASSLGGTGNQPQHF
TRBV5-1	TRBD1	TRBJ2-3	.	TGCGCCAGCAGCTTGAGGACAGGGGGTTTCCCAGATACGCAGTATTTT	CASSLRTGGFPDTQYF
TRBV4-1	.	TRBJ2-5	many	TGCGCCAGCAGCCAGGTCAGGGGTTCAGAGACCCAGTACTTC	CASSQVRGSETQYF
TRBV7-2	TRBD2	TRBJ2-1	many	TGTGCCAGCAGCTTAGTCGCACTAGCGGGGTACAATGAGCAGTTCTTC	CASSLVALAGYNEQFF
TRBV12-3/TRBV12-4	.	TRBJ2-3	many	TGTGCCAGCACCCTCTCTAGCACAGATACGCAGTATTTT	CASTLSSTDTQYF
TRBV21-1	.	TRBJ2-5	many	TGTGCCAGCAGATCCAGGCAGGGGGCTTACGAGACCCAGTACTTC	CASRSRQGAYETQYF
TRBV7-3	.	TRBJ2-7	many	TGTGCCAGCAGCCCCAGAGGGTCGAGGGGTTCCGAGCAGTACTTC	CASSPRGSRGSEQYF
TRBV28	TRBD2	TRBJ2-7	many	TGTGCCAGCAGTTTTCCCCCAGCGACTAGCGGGCCCGTGGGAGAGCAGTACTTC	CASSFPPATSGPVGEQYF
TRBV6-5	.	TRBJ1-1	many	TGTGCCAGCAGTTACGGGAAAAATGGCGCTGAAGCTTTCTTT	CASSYGKNGAEAFF
TRBV15	TRBD1	TRBJ1-1	many	TGTGCCACCAGCAGAGCTGGACAGGCCAGGAACACTGAAGCTTTCTTT	CATSRAGQARNTEAFF
TRBV9	.	TRBJ2-2	many	TGTGCCAGCAGCCCTCGCCCGGTCACCGGGGAGCTGTTTTTT	CASSPRPVTGELFF
TRBV3-1	TRBD2	TRBJ2-7	many	TGTGCCAGCAGCCCCCGGGCGGGGGGCATCTACGAGCAGTACTTC	CASSPRAGGIYEQYF
TRBV29-1	.	TRBJ2-1	many	TGCAGCGTCCACGGACAAGGGGTCTACAATGAGCAGTTCTTC	CSVHGQGVYNEQFF
TRBV12-3/TRBV12-4	.	TRBJ2-3	many	TGTGCCAGCAGTTTGGTGGGAGGAGGCACAGATACGCAGTATTTT	CASSLVGGGTDTQYF
TRBV15	.	TRBJ1-4	many	TGTGCCACCAGCAGAGAAGGCGGGATAAGTGAAAAACTGTTTTTT	CATSREGGISEKLFF
TRBV29-1	TRBD2	TRBJ2-2	many	TGCAGCGTTTCAAGCGGGAGTAACACCGGGGAGCTGTTTTTT	CSVSSGSNTGELFF